This T cell receptor (beta chain) derives from a study of blood T cell repertoires in COVID-19. Using immunoSEQ multiplex PCR, the repertoire was profiled, and TCRdb retains in-frame clones only, with some absent. The sample consists of 280,000 or so clones, approximately 88% of them appearing once. V dropped 4 bases and J dropped 2 bases, with 14 bases sitting between them. The CDR3 has 15 amino acids. Germline-derived CDR1 and CDR2 are LNHDA and SQIVND (reference sequence). The chain is built from TRBV19 and TRBJ2-5; D possibly corresponds to TRBD1 (6 bases). The sequence was collected from a woman aged 40 to 50 who had recovered from COVID-19. The source material was PBMCs or T cells enriched from blood (not recorded which). The CDR3 bases are TGTGCCAGTAGTACGATACCCGGGACACAAGAGACCCAGTACTTC. This codes for CASSTIPGTQETQYF.